These 22 T cell receptor beta chains originate from one sample sequenced in a study of T cells in localized non-small cell lung cancer. Some clones are missing from TCRdb's copy, which holds only in-frame ones; the method was immunoSEQ multiplex PCR. The profile shows about 34,000 clones, about 88% of them singletons. The sequences come from peripheral blood, collected before any cancer treatment. Receptor source: a woman aged 35-70 years with stage I lung adenocarcinoma.

J is TRBJ1-2 and V is TRBV9, with D perhaps matching TRBD1 (5 bases). This CDR3 comprises 12 residues. V dropped 1 base and J dropped 8 bases, with 9 bases sitting between them. The germline V gene has CDR1 SGDLS and CDR2 YYNGEE. The CDR3 region is CASSVTGQGYTF. The CDR3 nucleotides are TGTGCCAGCAGCGTAACAGGTCAAGGCTACACCTTC.

The J gene is TRBJ2-5, the V gene TRBV18; D remains unclear. Trimming shortened V by 0 bases and J by 1 base, and 6 bases separated the two germline ends. This CDR3 region has 14 residues. Germline values: CDR1 KGHSH, CDR2 LQKENI. The CDR3: CASSPPVFQETQYF. CDR3 sequence (DNA): TGTGCCAGCTCACCACCGGTGTTCCAAGAGACCCAGTACTTC.

The chain links TRBV7-2 to TRBJ2-1; 9 bases fit TRBD2. Trimming took 3 bases from V and 7 from J; bases not matched to a gene: 16. The V gene's germline CDR1 is SGHTA and CDR2 FQGNSA. The length of the CDR3 is 18 residues. CDR3 coding DNA: TGTGCCAGCAGCTTCAGGGGTAGCGGGGGCCACCTTGCGAATGAGCAGTTCTTC. Its translation is CASSFRGSGGHLANEQFF. The full variable domain, in which reference TRBV7-2 and TRBJ2-1 provide the parts outside the CDR3, is GAGVSQSPSNKVTEKGKDVELRCDPISGHTALYWYRQSLGQGLEFLIYFQGNSAPDKSGLPSDRFSAERTGGSVSTLTIQRTQQEDSAVYLCASSFRGSGGHLANEQFFGPGTRLTVL.

This chain connects TRBV7-2 to TRBJ1-2, with D possibly being TRBD1 (5 bases). The ends were cut back, 0 bases at V and 4 bases at J, with 9 bases in the middle. Germline values: CDR1 SGHTA, CDR2 FQGNSA. The CDR3 is 14 amino acids. The DNA for the CDR3 is TGTGCCAGCAGCTTAGCCGGACAAGCCTATGGCTACACCTTC. This translates into CASSLAGQAYGYTF.

V gene TRBV7-6 combines with J gene TRBJ2-7; D remains ambiguous. V lost 7 bases and J lost 6, with 19 bases in between. The CDR3 runs 14 residues. Per germline, CDR1 SGHVS and CDR2 FNYEAQ. This CDR3 reads CASTPQAGFSEQYF. The CDR3 DNA follows: TGTGCCAGCACCCCTCAGGCAGGATTTAGCGAGCAGTACTTC.

CDR3 in DNA: TGTGCTAGTTCCTATGATAGCAATCAGCCCCAGCATTTT. Translation: CASSYDSNQPQHF. The V call is TRBV12-5, the J call TRBJ1-5, with D unresolved. Germline-derived CDR1 and CDR2 are LGHNT and FRNRAP. Between the trimmed V and J ends, which lost 8 bases and 0 bases, there was a span of 8 bases. The CDR3 contains 13 residues.

V usage is TRBV29-1 and J usage is TRBJ1-2; D not certain. The germline V and J ends were trimmed by 5 bases and 8 bases, with 15 bases remaining between them. Germline CDR1 is SQVTM and CDR2 is ANQGSEA. The CDR3 runs to 12 residues. CDR3: CSVSGVTGGYTF. The DNA of the CDR3 is TGCAGCGTTTCGGGTGTAACTGGAGGCTACACCTTC.

J is TRBJ1-5 and V is TRBV18; D is unclear. Germline-derived CDR1 and CDR2 are KGHSH and LQKENI. The length of the CDR3 is 14 residues. V gave up 3 bases and J gave up 7 bases, with 13 bases separating them. In DNA form, the CDR3 reads TGTGCCAGCTCACCCCCGGGCCGGAGCCAGCCCCAGCATTTT. This sequence encodes CASSPPGRSQPQHF.

The V call is TRBV10-2, the J call TRBJ1-5, with TRBD1 as a possible D gene (5 bases). CDR1 and CDR2 (germline): WSHSY, SAAADI. This CDR3 region has 17 residues. The CDR3 here is CCQNFGGGTGSNQPQHF. In DNA form, the CDR3 reads TGCTGCCAGAACTTCGGGGGGGGGACTGGGAGCAATCAGCCCCAGCATTTT.

CDR3 sequence: CASGSLWGTGTGDTEAFF. The CDR3 DNA is TGTGCTAGTGGTTCCCTATGGGGGACCGGGACAGGGGACACTGAAGCTTTCTTT. V is TRBV12-5 and J is TRBJ1-1; TRBD1 aligns across 10 bases. V trimming: 4 bases; J trimming: 3 bases; junction bases outside the gene matches: 14. This CDR3 is 18 amino acids long. Looked up from germline, CDR1 is LGHNT and CDR2 is FRNRAP.

This clone was found once. The V and J genes are TRBV19 and TRBJ2-1; D might be TRBD2 (6 bases). The germline CDR1 and CDR2 sequences are LNHDA and SQIVND (reference sequence). Deletions cut 5 bases from V and 12 bases from J, with 14 bases between. CDR3 length equals 12 residues. The CDR3 protein is CASSERTGGQFF. CDR3 DNA: TGTGCCAGTAGTGAGCGAACCGGGGGGCAGTTCTTC. The variable domain in full, completed from reference TRBV19 and TRBJ2-1, reads DGGITQSPKYLFRKEGQNVTLSCEQNLNHDAMYWYRQDPGQGLRLIYYSQIVNDFQKGDIAEGYSVSREKKESFPLTVTSAQKNPTAFYLCASSERTGGQFFGPGTRLTVL.

The V and J genes are TRBV5-8 and TRBJ1-1, with D perhaps matching TRBD1 (5 bases). Germline CDR1 and CDR2: SGHTS and YDEGEE. The CDR3 has 16 residues. V shed 0 bases and J shed 0 bases, with 12 bases lying between them. CDR3 bases: TGTGCCAGCAGCTTGGCCCGGGGACTGCTGAACACTGAAGCTTTCTTT. Its protein product is CASSLARGLLNTEAFF.

The J gene is TRBJ2-5, the V gene TRBV5-1; 11 bases agree with TRBD2. This CDR3 region has 15 residues. Per germline, CDR1 SGHRS and CDR2 YFSETQ. V shed 2 bases, J shed 5 bases, and the junction held 5 bases outside the gene matches. Here the CDR3 DNA reads TGCGCCAGCAGCTTAAACCGACTAGCGGGGGAGACCCAGTACTTC. Translated, it gives CASSLNRLAGETQYF.

The J gene is TRBJ2-7, the V gene TRBV6-5; perhaps D is TRBD1 or TRBD2 (6 bases each). The ends were cut back, 8 bases at V and 3 bases at J, with 20 bases in the middle. CDR1 and CDR2 (germline): MNHEY, SVGAGI. The CDR3 totals 15 residues. As DNA, the CDR3 is TGTGCCAGCTCCCGGTCGCAGGGGACTTACTACGAGCAGTACTTC. Translation gives CASSRSQGTYYEQYF.

This chain links TRBV5-1 with TRBJ1-1; no clear D. Trimming left V 0 bases short and J 1 base short, with 7 bases between. This CDR3 is built from 14 residues. The germline CDR1 and CDR2 sequences are SGHRS and YFSETQ. The CDR3 here is CASSLARTNTEAFF. The CDR3 DNA is TGCGCCAGCAGCTTGGCCAGAACGAACACTGAAGCTTTCTTT.

As DNA, the CDR3 is TGTGCCAGCAGCCCCGGACTAGCGGAAATATCCTACGAGCAGTACTTC. Its translation: CASSPGLAEISYEQYF. The rearrangement links TRBV9 to TRBJ2-7, with 10 bases matching TRBD2. The CDR3 has 16 amino acids. The V gene end was trimmed by 4 bases and the J gene end by 1 base; junction bases not matched to a gene: 8. CDR1 is SGDLS and CDR2 is YYNGEE in the germline V gene.

The CDR3, as DNA: TGCGCCAGCATTGGCGGGGGGAACCAAGAGACCCAGTACTTC. It yields the protein CASIGGGNQETQYF. This chain connects TRBV10-2 to TRBJ2-5; 8 nucleotides align to TRBD2. With 7 bases clipped from V and 0 bases from J, the junction kept 4 bases outside the gene matches. CDR1 WSHSY and CDR2 SAAADI come from the germline V gene. There are 14 residues in the CDR3.

The chain recombines TRBV6-5 with TRBJ2-2; 9 bases are shared with TRBD1. Germline CDR1 reads MNHEY; CDR2 reads SVGAGI. CDR3 length: 14 residues. Germline trimming cut 5 bases from V and 4 bases from J; bases unmatched to any gene: 2. CDR3 amino acids: CASSQTGGTGELFF. CDR3 nucleotide sequence: TGTGCCAGCAGTCAGACAGGGGGCACCGGGGAGCTGTTTTTT.

This chain connects TRBV5-5 to TRBJ2-7, with 9 bases identical to TRBD1. The CDR3 contains 14 residues. J was trimmed by 2 bases and V by 3 bases; bases with no gene match: 3. Germline V lookup: CDR1 SGHKS, CDR2 YYEKEE (reference sequence). CDR3 DNA sequence: TGTGCCAGCAGCTCGGGACAGGGCGCCTACGAGCAGTACTTC. Its protein product is CASSSGQGAYEQYF.

The rearrangement joins TRBV5-8 to TRBJ2-7, with 10 bases aligning to TRBD1. The CDR3 consists of 15 residues. Per the germline V gene, CDR1 is SGHTS and CDR2 is YDEGEE. J lost 2 bases, V lost 3 bases, and 5 bases had no gene match. For the CDR3, the DNA is TGTGCCAGCAGCTGGCCGGGACAGGGGACCTACGAGCAGTACTTC. Its translation: CASSWPGQGTYEQYF.

This sequence joins TRBV7-8 and TRBJ2-7; D not certain. Trimming took off 1 base at V and 1 base at J, with 8 bases between the two ends. The CDR3 loop spans 14 amino acids. CDR1 SGHVS and CDR2 FQNEAQ come from the germline V gene. The CDR3 protein is CASSLGTASYEQYF. Here the CDR3 DNA reads TGTGCCAGCAGCTTAGGAACGGCGTCCTACGAGCAGTACTTC. The full variable domain, completed using reference TRBV7-8 and TRBJ2-7, is GAGVSQSPRYKVAKRGQDVALRCDPISGHVSLFWYQQALGQGPEFLTYFQNEAQLDKSGLPSDRFFAERPEGSVSTLKIQRTQQEDSAVYLCASSLGTASYEQYFGPGTRLTVT.

The CDR3 reads CASIRGERAFF. CDR3 DNA: TGTGCCAGCATAAGGGGGGAGAGAGCTTTCTTT. V is TRBV6-1 and J is TRBJ1-1, with TRBD1 as a possible D gene (6 bases). V lost 7 bases and J lost 10, with 13 bases in between. Germline V gene data show CDR1 as MNHNS and CDR2 as SASEGT. CDR3 length: 11 residues.